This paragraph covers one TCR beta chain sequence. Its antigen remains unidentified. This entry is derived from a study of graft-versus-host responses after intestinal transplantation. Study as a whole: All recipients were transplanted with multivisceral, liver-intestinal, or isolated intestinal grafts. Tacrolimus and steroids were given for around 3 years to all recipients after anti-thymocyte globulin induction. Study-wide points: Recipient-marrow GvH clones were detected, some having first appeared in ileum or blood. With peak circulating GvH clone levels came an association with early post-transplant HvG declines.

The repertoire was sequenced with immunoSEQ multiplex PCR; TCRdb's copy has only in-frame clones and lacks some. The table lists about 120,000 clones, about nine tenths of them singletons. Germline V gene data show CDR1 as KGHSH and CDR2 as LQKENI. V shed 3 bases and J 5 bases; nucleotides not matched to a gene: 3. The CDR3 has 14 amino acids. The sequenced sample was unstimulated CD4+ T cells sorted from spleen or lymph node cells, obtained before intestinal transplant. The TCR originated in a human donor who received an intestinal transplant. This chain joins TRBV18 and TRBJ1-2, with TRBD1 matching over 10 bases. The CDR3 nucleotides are TGTGCCAGCTCACCGGACAGGGGGGGGTATGGCTACACCTTC. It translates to CASSPDRGGYGYTF.